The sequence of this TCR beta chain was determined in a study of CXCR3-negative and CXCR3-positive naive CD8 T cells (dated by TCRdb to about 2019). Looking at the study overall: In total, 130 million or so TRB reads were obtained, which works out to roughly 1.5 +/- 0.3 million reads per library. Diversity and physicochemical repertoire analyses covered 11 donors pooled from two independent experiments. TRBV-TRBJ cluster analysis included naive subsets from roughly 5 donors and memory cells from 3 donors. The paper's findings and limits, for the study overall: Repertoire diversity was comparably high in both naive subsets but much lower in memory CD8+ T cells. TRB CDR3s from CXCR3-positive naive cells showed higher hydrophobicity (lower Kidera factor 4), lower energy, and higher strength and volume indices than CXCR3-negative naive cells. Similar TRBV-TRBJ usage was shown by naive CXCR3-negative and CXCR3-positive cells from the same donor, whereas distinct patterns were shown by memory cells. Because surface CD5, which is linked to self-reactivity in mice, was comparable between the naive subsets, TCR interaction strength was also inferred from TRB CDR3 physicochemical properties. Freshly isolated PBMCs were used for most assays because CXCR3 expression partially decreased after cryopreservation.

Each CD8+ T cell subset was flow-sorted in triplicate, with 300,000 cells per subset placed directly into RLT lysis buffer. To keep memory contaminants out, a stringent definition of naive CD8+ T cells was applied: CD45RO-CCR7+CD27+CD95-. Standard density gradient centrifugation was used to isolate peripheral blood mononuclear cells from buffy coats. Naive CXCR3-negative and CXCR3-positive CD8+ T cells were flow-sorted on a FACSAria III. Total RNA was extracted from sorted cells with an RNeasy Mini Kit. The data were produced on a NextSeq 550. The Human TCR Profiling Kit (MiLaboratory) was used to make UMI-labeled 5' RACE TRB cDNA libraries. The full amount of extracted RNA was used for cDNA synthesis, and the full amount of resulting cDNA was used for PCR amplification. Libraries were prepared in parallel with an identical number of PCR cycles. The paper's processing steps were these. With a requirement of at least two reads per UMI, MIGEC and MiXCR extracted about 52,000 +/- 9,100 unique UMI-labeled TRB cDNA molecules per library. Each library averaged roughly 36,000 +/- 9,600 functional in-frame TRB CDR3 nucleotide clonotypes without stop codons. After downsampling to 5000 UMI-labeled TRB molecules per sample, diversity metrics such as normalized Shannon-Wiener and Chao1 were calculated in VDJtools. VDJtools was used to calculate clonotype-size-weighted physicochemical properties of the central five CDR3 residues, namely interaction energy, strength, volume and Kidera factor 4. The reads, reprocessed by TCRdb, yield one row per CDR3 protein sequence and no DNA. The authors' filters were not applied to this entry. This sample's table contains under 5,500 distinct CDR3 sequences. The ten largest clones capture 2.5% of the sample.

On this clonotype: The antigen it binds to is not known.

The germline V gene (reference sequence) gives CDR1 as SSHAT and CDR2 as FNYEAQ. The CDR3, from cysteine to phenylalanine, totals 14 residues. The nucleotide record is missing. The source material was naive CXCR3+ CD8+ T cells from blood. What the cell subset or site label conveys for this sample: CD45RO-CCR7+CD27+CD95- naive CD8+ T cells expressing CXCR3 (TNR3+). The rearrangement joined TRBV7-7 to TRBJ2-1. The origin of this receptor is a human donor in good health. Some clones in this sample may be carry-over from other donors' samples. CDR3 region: CASSRTRSHNEQFF.